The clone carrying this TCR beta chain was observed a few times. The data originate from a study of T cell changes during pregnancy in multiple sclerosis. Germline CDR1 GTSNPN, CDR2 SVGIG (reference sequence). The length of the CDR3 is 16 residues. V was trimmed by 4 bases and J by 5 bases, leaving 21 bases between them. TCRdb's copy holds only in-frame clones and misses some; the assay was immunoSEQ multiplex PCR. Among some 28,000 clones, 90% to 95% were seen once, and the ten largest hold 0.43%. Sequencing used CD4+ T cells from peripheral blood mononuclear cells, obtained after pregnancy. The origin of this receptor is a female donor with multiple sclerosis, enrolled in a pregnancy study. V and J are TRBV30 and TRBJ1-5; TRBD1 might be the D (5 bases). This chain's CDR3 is CAWKSRQGGLDQPQHF. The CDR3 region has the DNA TGTGCCTGGAAATCACGTCAGGGTGGTCTGGATCAGCCCCAGCATTTT.